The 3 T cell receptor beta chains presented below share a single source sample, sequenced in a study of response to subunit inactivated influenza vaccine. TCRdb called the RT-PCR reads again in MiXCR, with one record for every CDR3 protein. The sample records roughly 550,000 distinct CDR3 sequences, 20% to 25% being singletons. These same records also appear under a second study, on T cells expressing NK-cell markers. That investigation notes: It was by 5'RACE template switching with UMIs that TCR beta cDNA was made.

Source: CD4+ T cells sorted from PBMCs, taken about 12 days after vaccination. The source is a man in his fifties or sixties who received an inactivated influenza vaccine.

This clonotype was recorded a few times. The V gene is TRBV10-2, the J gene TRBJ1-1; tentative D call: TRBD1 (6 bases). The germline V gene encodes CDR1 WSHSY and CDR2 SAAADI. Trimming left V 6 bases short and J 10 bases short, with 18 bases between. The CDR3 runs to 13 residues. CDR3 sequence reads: CASSTDRTGGAFF. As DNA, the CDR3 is TGCGCCAGCAGCACAGACAGGACTGGGGGAGCTTTCTTT.

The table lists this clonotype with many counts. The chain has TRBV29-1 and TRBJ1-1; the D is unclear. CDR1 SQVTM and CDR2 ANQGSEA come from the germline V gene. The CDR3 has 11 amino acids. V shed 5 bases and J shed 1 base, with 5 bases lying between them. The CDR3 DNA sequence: TGCAGCGTTTCGAGGAACACTGAAGCTTTCTTT. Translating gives CSVSRNTEAFF.

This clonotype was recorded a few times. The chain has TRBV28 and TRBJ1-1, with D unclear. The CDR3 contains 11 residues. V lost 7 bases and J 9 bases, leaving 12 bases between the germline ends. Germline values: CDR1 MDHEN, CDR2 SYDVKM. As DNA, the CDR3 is TGTGCCAGCACAGGACGGACCAAAGCTTTCTTT. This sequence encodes CASTGRTKAFF.